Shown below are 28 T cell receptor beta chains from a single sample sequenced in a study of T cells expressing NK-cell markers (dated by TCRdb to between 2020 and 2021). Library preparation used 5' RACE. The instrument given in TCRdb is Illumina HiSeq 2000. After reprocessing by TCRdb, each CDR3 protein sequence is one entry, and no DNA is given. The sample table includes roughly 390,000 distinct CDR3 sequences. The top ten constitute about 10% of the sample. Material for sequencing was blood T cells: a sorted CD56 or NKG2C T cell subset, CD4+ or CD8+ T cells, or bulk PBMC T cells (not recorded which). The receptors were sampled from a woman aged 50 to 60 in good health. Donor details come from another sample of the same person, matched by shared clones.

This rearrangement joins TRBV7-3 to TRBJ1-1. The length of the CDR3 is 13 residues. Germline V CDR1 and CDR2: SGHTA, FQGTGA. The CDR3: CASSLTRSAEAFF. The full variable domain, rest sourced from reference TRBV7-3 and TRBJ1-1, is GAGVSQTPSNKVTEKGKYVELRCDPISGHTALYWYRQSLGQGPEFLIYFQGTGAADDSGLPNDRFFAVRPEGSVSTLKIQRTERGDSAVYLCASSLTRSAEAFFGQGTRLTVV.

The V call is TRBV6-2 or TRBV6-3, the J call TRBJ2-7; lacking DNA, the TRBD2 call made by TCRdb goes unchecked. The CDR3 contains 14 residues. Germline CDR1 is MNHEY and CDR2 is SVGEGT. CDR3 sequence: CASSGLAGGLEQYF.

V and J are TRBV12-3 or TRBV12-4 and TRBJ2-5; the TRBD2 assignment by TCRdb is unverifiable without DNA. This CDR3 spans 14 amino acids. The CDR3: CASRPSGREETQYF.

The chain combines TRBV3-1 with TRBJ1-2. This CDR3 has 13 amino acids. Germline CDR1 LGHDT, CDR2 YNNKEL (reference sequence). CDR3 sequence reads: CASSPDKNSGYTF.

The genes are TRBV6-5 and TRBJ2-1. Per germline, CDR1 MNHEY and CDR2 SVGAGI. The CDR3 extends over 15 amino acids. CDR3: CASSLTLSSYNEQFF.

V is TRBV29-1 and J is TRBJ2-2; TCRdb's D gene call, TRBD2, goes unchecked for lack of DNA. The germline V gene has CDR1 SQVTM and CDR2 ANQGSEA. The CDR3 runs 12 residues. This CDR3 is CSVGSGPGELFF.

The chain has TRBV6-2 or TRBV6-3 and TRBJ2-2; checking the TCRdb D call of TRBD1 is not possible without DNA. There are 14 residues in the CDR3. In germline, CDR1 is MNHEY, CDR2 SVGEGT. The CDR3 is CASGPTGRSGELFF.

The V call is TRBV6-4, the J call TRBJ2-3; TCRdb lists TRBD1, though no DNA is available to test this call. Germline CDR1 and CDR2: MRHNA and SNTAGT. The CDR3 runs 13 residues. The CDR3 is CASSVGQGATQYF.

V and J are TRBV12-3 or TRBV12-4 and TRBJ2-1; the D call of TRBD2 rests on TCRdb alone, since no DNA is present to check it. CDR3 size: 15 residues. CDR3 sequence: CASRMGAGAYNEQFF.

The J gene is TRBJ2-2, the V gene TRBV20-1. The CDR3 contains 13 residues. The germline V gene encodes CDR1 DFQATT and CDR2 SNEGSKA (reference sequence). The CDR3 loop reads CSAVRLNTGELFF.

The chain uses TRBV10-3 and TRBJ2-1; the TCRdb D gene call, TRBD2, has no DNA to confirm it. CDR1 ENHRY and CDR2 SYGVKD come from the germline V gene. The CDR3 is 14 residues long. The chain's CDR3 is CASEREGVYNEQFF.

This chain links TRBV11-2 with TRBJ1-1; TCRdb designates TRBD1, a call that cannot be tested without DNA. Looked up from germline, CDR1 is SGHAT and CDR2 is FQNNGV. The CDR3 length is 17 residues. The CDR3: CASSRLRDRELNTEAFF. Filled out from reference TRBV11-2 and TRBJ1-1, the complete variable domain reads EAGVAQSPRYKIIEKRQSVAFWCNPISGHATLYWYQQILGQGPKLLIQFQNNGVVDDSQLPKDRFSAERLKGVDSTLKIQPAKLEDSAVYLCASSRLRDRELNTEAFFGQGTRLTVV.

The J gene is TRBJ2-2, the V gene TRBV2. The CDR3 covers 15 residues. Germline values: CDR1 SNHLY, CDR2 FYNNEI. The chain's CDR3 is CASSWLLSNTGELFF.

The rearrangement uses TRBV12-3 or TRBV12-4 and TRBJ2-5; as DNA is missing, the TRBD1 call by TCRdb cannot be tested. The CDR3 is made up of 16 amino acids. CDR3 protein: CASSLGQGTFQETQYF.

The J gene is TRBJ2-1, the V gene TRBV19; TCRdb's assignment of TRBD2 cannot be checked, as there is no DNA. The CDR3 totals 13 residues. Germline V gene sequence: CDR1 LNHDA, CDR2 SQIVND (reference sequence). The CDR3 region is CASGLAGASEQFF.

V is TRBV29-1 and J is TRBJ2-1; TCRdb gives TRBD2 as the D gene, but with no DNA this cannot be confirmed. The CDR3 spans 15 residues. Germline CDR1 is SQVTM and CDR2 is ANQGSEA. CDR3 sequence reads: CSVDPGLANYNEQFF.

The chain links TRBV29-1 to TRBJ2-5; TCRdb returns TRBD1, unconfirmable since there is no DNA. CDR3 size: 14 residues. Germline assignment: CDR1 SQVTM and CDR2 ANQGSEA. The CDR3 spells CSAEGGAVQETQYF.

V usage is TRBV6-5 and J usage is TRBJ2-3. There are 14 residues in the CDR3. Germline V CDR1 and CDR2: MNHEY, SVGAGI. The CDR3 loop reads CASSSLVSTDTQYF.

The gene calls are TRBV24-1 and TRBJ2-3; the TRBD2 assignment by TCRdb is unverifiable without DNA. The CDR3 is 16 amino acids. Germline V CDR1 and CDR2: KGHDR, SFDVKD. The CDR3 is CATSDPVAGVRDTQYF.

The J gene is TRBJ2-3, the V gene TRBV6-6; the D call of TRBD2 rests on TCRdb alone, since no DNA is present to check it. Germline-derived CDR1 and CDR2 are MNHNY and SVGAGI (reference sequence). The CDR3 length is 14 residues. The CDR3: CASRSGLGPDTQYF.

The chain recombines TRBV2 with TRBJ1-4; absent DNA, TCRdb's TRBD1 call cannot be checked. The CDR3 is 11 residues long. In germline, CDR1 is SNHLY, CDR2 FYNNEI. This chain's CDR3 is CARKKGGKLFF. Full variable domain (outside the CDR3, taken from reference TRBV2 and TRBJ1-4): EPEVTQTPSHQVTQMGQEVILRCVPISNHLYFYWYRQILGQKVEFLVSFYNNEISEKSEIFDDQFSVERPDGSNFTLKIRSTKLEDSAMYFCARKKGGKLFFGSGTQLSVL.

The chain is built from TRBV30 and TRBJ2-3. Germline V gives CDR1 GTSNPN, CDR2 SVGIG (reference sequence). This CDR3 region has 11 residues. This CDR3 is CAWSVGNTQYF.

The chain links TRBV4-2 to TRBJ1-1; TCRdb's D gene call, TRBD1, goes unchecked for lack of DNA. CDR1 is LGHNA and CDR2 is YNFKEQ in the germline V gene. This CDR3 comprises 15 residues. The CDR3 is CASSQAGRVDTEAFF.

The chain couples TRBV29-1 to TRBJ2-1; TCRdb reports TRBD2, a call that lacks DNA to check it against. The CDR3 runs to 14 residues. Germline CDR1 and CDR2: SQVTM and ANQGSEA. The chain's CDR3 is CSGDASGLNNEQFF.

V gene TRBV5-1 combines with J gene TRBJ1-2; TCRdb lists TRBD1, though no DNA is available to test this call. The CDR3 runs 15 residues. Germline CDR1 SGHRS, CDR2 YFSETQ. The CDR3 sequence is CASRPAGTGGHGYTF.

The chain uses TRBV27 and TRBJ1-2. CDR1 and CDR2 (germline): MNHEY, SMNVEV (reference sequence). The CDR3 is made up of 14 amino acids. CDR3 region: CASSLLGSNYGYTF.

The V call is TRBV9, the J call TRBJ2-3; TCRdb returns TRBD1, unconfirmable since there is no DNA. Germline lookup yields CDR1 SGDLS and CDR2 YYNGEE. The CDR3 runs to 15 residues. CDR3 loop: CASSALMESTDTQYF.

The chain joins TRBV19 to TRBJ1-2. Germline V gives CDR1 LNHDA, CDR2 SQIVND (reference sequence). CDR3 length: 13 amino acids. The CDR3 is CASSGSLNYGYTF.